The sequence of this TCR beta chain was determined in a study of blood T cell repertoires in COVID-19. This clone was seen a single time. Assay used: immunoSEQ multiplex PCR; TCRdb lists only in-frame clones, some missing. The table records 130,000 or so clones, 80% to 90% of them present only once. The CDR3 is 13 residues long. CDR1 is SNHLY, CDR2 FYNNEI, per germline. V was clipped by 5 bases and J by 14 bases; unmatched bases: 10. This sequence joins TRBV2 and TRBJ2-1; 9 bases are a match to TRBD1. The sample was peripheral blood. This sequence was found in a man in his sixties with COVID-19, enrolled during active disease. DNA for the CDR3: TGTGCCAGCAGTCTCACACCGGGACAGGGTGAGTTCTTC. It encodes CASSLTPGQGEFF.